This TCR beta chain was observed in a study of CD8 T cells in Susac syndrome. FACS enriched CD8+ TEMRA cells, while bulk CD8+ and CD4+ were negatively isolated. With random hexamers, reverse transcription was performed on roughly 0.5 to 1 ug of RNA. The method of amplification for TCR beta CDR3 was immunoSEQ multiplex PCR, covering 54 Vbeta and 13 Jbeta. A single record per CDR3 protein comes from TCRdb applying MiXCR to the immunoSEQ multiplex PCR reads. The table has about 200,000 distinct CDR3 sequences, nearly 95% seen once. This CDR3 is 15 amino acids long. Trimming pared 5 bases from V and 1 base from J, leaving 12 bases between. CDR1 is LGHDT, CDR2 YNNKEL, per germline (reference sequence).

The genes are TRBV3-1 and TRBJ2-1, with D maybe TRBD1 (6 bases). The source of this sequence is a human donor with multiple sclerosis. The material sequenced was CD4+ T cells from PBMCs. CDR3 nucleotides: TGTGCCAGCAGCTCTACAGGGCGGTCCTACAATGAGCAGTTCTTC. Translating gives CASSSTGRSYNEQFF.